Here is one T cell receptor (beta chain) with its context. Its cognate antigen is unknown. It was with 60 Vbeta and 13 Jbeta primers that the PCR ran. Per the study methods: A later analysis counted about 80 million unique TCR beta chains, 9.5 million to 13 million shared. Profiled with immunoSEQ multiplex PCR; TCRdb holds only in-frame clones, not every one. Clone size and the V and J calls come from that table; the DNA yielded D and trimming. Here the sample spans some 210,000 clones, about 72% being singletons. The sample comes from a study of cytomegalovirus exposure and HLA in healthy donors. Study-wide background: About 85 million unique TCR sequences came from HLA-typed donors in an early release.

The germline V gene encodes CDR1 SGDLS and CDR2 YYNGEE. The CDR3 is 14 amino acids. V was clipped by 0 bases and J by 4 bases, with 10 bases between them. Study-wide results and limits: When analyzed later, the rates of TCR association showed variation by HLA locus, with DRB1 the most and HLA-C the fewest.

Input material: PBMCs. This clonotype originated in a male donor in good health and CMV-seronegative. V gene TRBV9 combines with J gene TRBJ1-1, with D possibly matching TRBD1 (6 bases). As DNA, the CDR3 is TGTGCCAGCAGCGTAGAGGGGGGGCCCACTGAAGCTTTCTTT. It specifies CASSVEGGPTEAFF.